What follows is one TCR beta chain and its context. The data derive from a study of blood T cell repertoires in COVID-19. At the level of the study: Sample material is recorded as cDNA or gDNA derived from T cells, B-cell-depleted T cells, or PBMCs.

Germline V gene lookup returns CDR1 KGHDR and CDR2 SFDVKD. The CDR3 totals 14 residues. Trimming removed 4 bases from V and 3 bases from J, with 9 bases in between. Using immunoSEQ multiplex PCR, the repertoire was profiled, and TCRdb retains in-frame clones only, with some absent. Of 200,000 to 300,000 clones in the sample, roughly 80% were seen once. The chain is built from TRBV24-1 and TRBJ1-5, with D hard to call. The sequence derives from a man older than 75 with acute or convalescent COVID-19. Sequenced sample: peripheral blood. For the CDR3, the DNA is TGTGCCACCAGTGACTATGGACTCAATCAGCCCCAGCATTTT. Protein product: CATSDYGLNQPQHF.